There are a few counts of the clone carrying this TCR beta chain. Its antigen remains unidentified. There are 18 residues in the CDR3. J gave up 0 bases and V 4 bases, and 9 bases lay outside the gene matches. This entry belongs to a study of early T cells in non-severe SARS-CoV-2 infection. Background on the study: Sequencing of unsorted whole blood was done on bulk RNA, leaving chains unpaired.

Study-level points and caveats: Anti-spike CD8 specificities were favored by VDJdb matching, whose results missed private and CD4 specificities.

Individually, cDNA molecules had unique molecular identifiers attached to them. TCRdb re-derived calls from the 5' RACE reads in MiXCR, one entry per CDR3 protein. The table records tens of thousands of distinct CDR3 sequences, 8% of them present only once. The receptor was derived from an adult who was a healthcare worker with PCR-confirmed SARS-CoV-2 infection or an uninfected control (not recorded which). The sample was whole blood. This rearrangement joins TRBV12-3 or TRBV12-4 to TRBJ1-5; 10 positions agree with TRBD1. CDR3 sequence (DNA): TGTGCCAGCAGTTCCCCCCGGACAGGGGGTTATAGCAATCAGCCCCAGCATTTT. This codes for CASSSPRTGGYSNQPQHF.